This T cell receptor beta chain came from a study of blood T cells in healthy people across ages. Study-wide findings and caveats: A strong correlation between TCR beta diversity and naive T cell percentage was seen.

Through a sample-barcoded 5' primer and a J-beta primer mix, a second PCR was run for about 6 to 11 cycles. Every cDNA was tagged by a template-switch adaptor with 12 random nucleotides. TCRdb redid the calling of the 5' RACE reads with MiXCR, one entry per CDR3 protein. The repertoire has roughly 680,000 distinct CDR3 sequences, about 21% of them found once; the top ten carry 3.5% to 4%. This CDR3 is built from 15 residues. In germline, CDR1 is MGHRA, CDR2 YSYEKL. Deletions cut 5 bases from V and 0 bases from J, with 10 bases between. Per-sample yields of isolated PBMCs were at least 6 million. About this clonotype itself: Its specificity is not known.

Sequenced: blood. The chain has TRBV4-1 and TRBJ1-4; D unresolved. The origin of this receptor is a man aged 70-80 years in good health. CDR3 region: CASSFSASTNEKLFF. The DNA for the CDR3 is TGCGCCAGCAGCTTTTCGGCATCAACTAATGAAAAACTGTTTTTT.